Presented here are 20 T cell receptor beta chains from one specimen sequenced in a study of T cells in Graves' hyperthyroidism and ophthalmopathy. Template material for amplifying TCR beta CDR3 regions consisted of RNA transcripts. The TCR CDR3 was amplified in a first-round RT-PCR using the HTBI primer set. TCRdb re-derived calls from the multiplex PCR reads in MiXCR, one entry per CDR3 protein. The data hold around 700,000 distinct CDR3 sequences, with around 20% observed a single time. The sequencing sample was made of blood. These receptors originate from a woman between 50 and 59 years old with Graves' hyperthyroidism that later progressed to Graves' ophthalmopathy.

The gene calls are TRBV30 and TRBJ2-3, with D uncertain. This CDR3 has 12 amino acids. The germline gives CDR1 GTSNPN, CDR2 SVGIG (reference sequence). V shed 0 bases and J shed 6 bases, with 7 bases lying between them. CDR3 in DNA: TGTGCCTGGAGTGTACTAATGGATACGCAGTATTTT. Translated, it gives CAWSVLMDTQYF.

This clonotype was seen more than once but under ten times. The V and J genes are TRBV9 and TRBJ2-7; D remains unclear. CDR1 SGDLS and CDR2 YYNGEE come from the germline V gene. V gave up 0 bases and J gave up 2 bases, with 12 bases separating them. There are 15 residues in the CDR3. The CDR3 sequence: CASSVDAHNTYEQYF. For the CDR3, the DNA is TGTGCCAGCAGCGTAGACGCCCACAACACCTACGAGCAGTACTTC.

This clonotype was seen many times. The chain has TRBV11-3 and TRBJ2-3, with D unresolved. Germline V gene sequence: CDR1 SGHNT, CDR2 YENEEA. Trimming shortened V by 5 bases and J by 2 bases, and 8 bases separated the two germline ends. This CDR3 has 13 residues. CDR3 protein: CASSRPNTDTQYF. CDR3 bases: TGTGCCAGCAGCCGACCCAACACAGATACGCAGTATTTT.

This clonotype was recorded many times. Sequence at one end of the junction differs from germline and may be a read error. This sequence joins TRBV20-1 and TRBJ2-1; 8 nucleotides align to TRBD1. The CDR3 has 16 amino acids. CDR1 and CDR2 (germline): DFQATT, SNEGSKA (reference sequence). In DNA form, the CDR3 reads TGCAATGCTGTCGACAGGGGCCGGTCATCCTACAATGAGCAGTTCTTC. Protein product: CNAVDRGRSSYNEQFF.

The V call is TRBV27, the J call TRBJ2-2; weak D call: TRBD1 (5 bases). V lost 6 bases to trimming and J lost 3 bases, with 11 bases between them. This CDR3 region has 14 residues. Germline V gene sequence: CDR1 MNHEY, CDR2 SMNVEV (reference sequence). Written as DNA, the CDR3 is TGTGCCAGCAGCACAACAGGTTACACCGGGGAGCTGTTTTTT. It translates to CASSTTGYTGELFF.

In this sample, this clonotype turned up many times. The J gene is TRBJ1-2, the V gene TRBV11-2; D call uncertain. V shed 1 base and J shed 4 bases, with 10 bases lying between them. The CDR3 length is 14 residues. Germline V CDR1 and CDR2: SGHAT, FQNNGV. The CDR3 is CASSLGYGAYGYTF. The CDR3 DNA reads as TGTGCCAGCAGCTTAGGGTACGGTGCCTATGGCTACACCTTC.

This clonotype appeared a few times. The J gene is TRBJ1-1, the V gene TRBV27; tentative D call: TRBD1 (5 bases). Deletions cut 6 bases from V and 1 base from J, with 12 bases between. CDR1 and CDR2 (germline): MNHEY, SMNVEV (reference sequence). The length of the CDR3 is 14 residues. In DNA form, the CDR3 reads TGTGCCAGCAGGTCCTGGGGCACGAACACTGAAGCTTTCTTT. Protein: CASRSWGTNTEAFF.

This clonotype was counted only a few times. V usage is TRBV20-1 and J usage is TRBJ2-1, with 8 positions matching TRBD1. The junction had 10 bases not matched to a gene; V was cut back by 5 bases and J by 4 bases. This CDR3 contains 15 residues. CDR1 is DFQATT, CDR2 SNEGSKA, per germline (reference sequence). The CDR3 DNA sequence: TGCAGTGCTGAGGCAGGGGGCGCGGAATACAATGAGCAGTTCTTC. Residues: CSAEAGGAEYNEQFF.

The rearrangement joins TRBV9 to TRBJ2-5; maybe TRBD1 (6 bases). Trimming took off 1 base at V and 2 bases at J, with 9 bases between the two ends. The CDR3 length is 14 residues. The germline V gene has CDR1 SGDLS and CDR2 YYNGEE. The CDR3 DNA sequence: TGTGCCAGCAGCGTACAGGGGTGGCAAGAGACCCAGTACTTC. This codes for CASSVQGWQETQYF. The full variable domain, with the rest looked up from reference TRBV9 and TRBJ2-5, is DSGVTQTPKHLITATGQRVTLRCSPRSGDLSVYWYQQSLDQGLQFLIQYYNGEERAKGNILERFSAQQFPDLHSELNLSSLELGDSALYFCASSVQGWQETQYFGPGTRLLVL.

This clonotype has just a few counts. The chain couples TRBV14 to TRBJ2-1; no definite D call. There are 16 residues in the CDR3. The V end lost 4 bases, the J end lost 3 bases, and 16 bases lay between the germline ends. CDR1 is SGHDN and CDR2 is FVKESK in the germline V gene. The CDR3 protein is CASSLGAGPIYNEQFF. The CDR3 coding sequence is TGTGCCAGCAGCCTAGGCGCCGGACCTATCTACAATGAGCAGTTCTTC.

This clonotype was seen ten or more times. This chain joins TRBV12-3 or TRBV12-4 and TRBJ1-6, with D possibly being TRBD1 (5 bases). Trimming took 7 bases from V and 14 from J, leaving 21 bases between them. This CDR3 contains 14 residues. The CDR3 coding sequence is TGTGCCAGCACCAAGGACTGGGGGGTTGGAGCCCTCCACTTT. Translating it yields CASTKDWGVGALHF.

This clonotype showed up just a few times. The rearrangement joins TRBV7-2 to TRBJ2-5; D gene uncertain. In germline, CDR1 is SGHTA, CDR2 FQGNSA. The CDR3 totals 14 residues. Deletions cut 4 bases from V and 1 base from J, with 10 bases between. The CDR3 protein is CASSSFVTQETQYF. CDR3 DNA: TGTGCCAGCAGCTCGTTTGTAACCCAAGAGACCCAGTACTTC. The entire variable domain, with the rest obtained from reference TRBV7-2 and TRBJ2-5, is as follows: GAGVSQSPSNKVTEKGKDVELRCDPISGHTALYWYRQSLGQGLEFLIYFQGNSAPDKSGLPSDRFSAERTGGSVSTLTIQRTQQEDSAVYLCASSSFVTQETQYFGPGTRLLVL.

This clonotype was counted ten times or more. The chain joins TRBV2 to TRBJ2-1; 9 positions match TRBD2. Unmatched junction bases numbered 8, after V lost 4 bases and J lost 4 bases. The CDR3 is 16 amino acids. The germline V gene encodes CDR1 SNHLY and CDR2 FYNNEI. CDR3 DNA sequence: TGTGCCAGCAGTGTTTTTGGCGGGGGGGGTTACAATGAGCAGTTCTTC. Amino acids: CASSVFGGGGYNEQFF.

This chain joins TRBV7-6 and TRBJ2-2; D may be TRBD1 or TRBD2 (6 bases each). CDR3 length: 15 residues. The germline V gene has CDR1 SGHVS and CDR2 FNYEAQ. V was trimmed by 2 bases and J by 8 bases, leaving 15 bases between them. This CDR3 reads CASSLPNTGTGELFF. The CDR3 DNA reads TGTGCCAGCAGCTTACCTAACACAGGGACTGGGGAGCTGTTTTTT.

The chain links TRBV27 to TRBJ2-7; D is unclear. Germline V gene sequence: CDR1 MNHEY, CDR2 SMNVEV (reference sequence). The germline V and J ends were trimmed by 8 bases and 6 bases, with 17 bases remaining between them. The CDR3 runs to 13 residues. This chain's CDR3 is CASRNPPGPEQYF. In DNA, the CDR3 is TGTGCCAGCCGTAACCCCCCCGGGCCCGAGCAGTACTTC.

This clonotype was seen many times. The chain links TRBV5-1 to TRBJ1-2; TRBD1 is a possible D gene (5 bases). The CDR3 is made up of 14 amino acids. From germline, CDR1 is SGHRS and CDR2 YFSETQ. With 0 bases removed from V and 8 bases from J, the gap between germline ends came to 14 bases. This chain's CDR3 is CASSLGSGLSGYTF. The CDR3, as DNA: TGCGCCAGCAGCTTGGGGTCAGGGTTGTCCGGCTACACCTTC.

This rearrangement joins TRBV7-9 to TRBJ1-1; a possible D gene is TRBD1 (6 bases). The CDR3 loop spans 16 amino acids. In germline, CDR1 is SEHNR, CDR2 FQNEAQ (reference sequence). V lost 0 bases to trimming and J lost 1 base, with 12 bases between them. CDR3 amino acids: CASSLAGDTWNTEAFF. In DNA, the CDR3 is TGTGCCAGCAGCTTAGCGGGGGACACCTGGAACACTGAAGCTTTCTTT. Looking up the rest from reference TRBV7-9 and TRBJ1-1 gives the full variable domain: DTGVSQNPRHKITKRGQNVTFRCDPISEHNRLYWYRQTLGQGPEFLTYFQNEAQLEKSRLLSDRFSAERPKGSFSTLEIQRTEQGDSAMYLCASSLAGDTWNTEAFFGQGTRLTVV.

The V call is TRBV5-6, the J call TRBJ2-5, with D perhaps being TRBD1 or TRBD2 (7 bases each). The V gene's germline CDR1 is SGHDT and CDR2 YYEEEE. The CDR3 runs to 15 residues. V shed 2 bases and J shed 4 bases, with 15 bases lying between them. The CDR3 DNA sequence: TGTGCCAGCAGCTTTTCTTTCAGGGGGGGAGAGACCCAGTACTTC. As protein: CASSFSFRGGETQYF.

In this sample, this clonotype turned up many times. J is TRBJ2-3 and V is TRBV11-3; 7 nucleotides agree with TRBD1. Per the germline V gene, CDR1 is SGHNT and CDR2 is YENEEA. Trimming removed 0 bases from V and 3 bases from J; junction bases left unmatched: 3. This CDR3 is 15 amino acids long. The CDR3 bases are TGTGCCAGCAGCTTAGACGGCAGGGGGACAGATACGCAGTATTTT. This gives the protein CASSLDGRGTDTQYF.

This clonotype was seen repeatedly, ten times or more. The genes are TRBV2 and TRBJ1-1; D gene uncertain. Germline CDR1 SNHLY, CDR2 FYNNEI. Trimming pared 7 bases from V and 1 base from J, leaving 7 bases between. The CDR3 is 12 residues long. The CDR3 region is CASIPGNTEAFF. CDR3 bases: TGTGCCAGCATTCCGGGGAACACTGAAGCTTTCTTT.